Listed below are T cell receptor beta chains from one sample, sequenced in a study of T cell responses to AZD1222 COVID-19 vaccine. Profiling relied on immunoSEQ multiplex PCR, and the TCRdb table lists in-frame clones only, not all of them. The table has 150,000 to 200,000 clones, 88% seen once. Sequences were derived from peripheral blood, sampled on day 0 of AZD1222 vaccination. These receptors were obtained from an adult in good health. The CDR3 runs from the conserved cysteine through the conserved F or W. Each record gives: V gene, J gene, D gene, clone size, CDR3 protein, CDR3 DNA. D genes are given only for firm matches. Rows may omit the clone size; those that give it use once, few, many or a size class.

TRBV6-6	TRBJ1-1	TRBD1	-	CASRDGTATINTEAFF	TGTGCCAGCAGAGATGGGACAGCTACTATCAACACTGAAGCTTTCTTT
TRBV7-9	TRBJ2-1	TRBD2	few	CASRLGEGNEQFF	TGTGCCAGCAGGTTAGGGGAGGGCAATGAGCAGTTCTTC
TRBV11-2	TRBJ2-2	-	once	CASSLVMDTGELFF	TGTGCCAGCAGCTTAGTGATGGACACCGGGGAGCTGTTTTTT
TRBV6-5	TRBJ1-1	-	few	CASSYSGTAEAFF	TGTGCCAGCAGTTACTCAGGGACGGCTGAAGCTTTCTTT
TRBV19	TRBJ1-4	TRBD1	-	CASSKDRGEKLFF	TGTGCCAGTAGTAAGGACAGGGGAGAAAAACTGTTTTTT
TRBV6-6	TRBJ2-3	TRBD2	-	CASSYSSGSPTDTQYF	TGTGCCAGCAGTTACAGTAGCGGGAGTCCTACAGATACGCAGTATTTT
TRBV19	TRBJ2-7	TRBD1	-	CASSHRGQYEQYF	TGTGCCAGTAGCCACAGGGGGCAGTACGAGCAGTACTTC
TRBV28	TRBJ1-4	TRBD1	-	CASSVQGRSNEKLFF	TGTGCCAGCAGTGTACAGGGGAGGTCTAATGAAAAACTGTTTTTT
TRBV5-1	TRBJ2-7	TRBD2	medium-sized	CASSGLAESSYEQYF	TGCGCCAGCAGCGGACTAGCGGAGAGCTCCTACGAGCAGTACTTC
TRBV4-1	TRBJ1-2	TRBD1	-	CASSQGNYRDRENYGYTF	TGCGCCAGCAGCCAAGGCAATTACCGGGACAGGGAAAACTATGGCTACACCTTC
TRBV25-1	TRBJ1-1	-	-	CASSDQGTEAFF	TGTGCCAGCAGTGATCAGGGAACTGAAGCTTTCTTT
TRBV28	TRBJ2-1	-	-	CASSLSAMGQFF	TGTGCCAGCAGTTTATCCGCCATGGGGCAGTTCTTC
TRBV3-1/TRBV3-2	TRBJ2-1	-	few	CASSRDFGREQFF	TGTGCCAGCAGCCGGGACTTCGGGCGGGAGCAGTTCTTC
TRBV19	TRBJ2-6	TRBD1	-	CASSLDRATVAGANVLTF	TGTGCCAGTAGCCTAGACAGGGCTACGGTGGCTGGGGCCAACGTCCTGACTTTC
TRBV5-5	TRBJ1-6	TRBD1	-	CASSWEGQPNSPLHF	TGTGCCAGCAGCTGGGAGGGACAGCCTAATTCACCCCTCCACTTT
TRBV28	TRBJ1-3	-	-	CASSPGGKLSFASGNTIYF	TGTGCCAGCAGTCCGGGGGGGAAACTCTCCTTTGCCTCTGGAAACACCATATATTTT
TRBV10-3	TRBJ1-5	-	-	CAISESGSPNQPQHF	TGTGCCATCAGTGAGTCAGGCAGCCCCAATCAGCCCCAGCATTTT
TRBV3-1/TRBV3-2	TRBJ2-4	-	once	CASSQEGTAKNIQYF	TGTGCCAGCAGCCAAGAAGGAACAGCCAAAAACATTCAGTACTTC
TRBV10-1	TRBJ2-3	-	-	CASSVGHSTDTQYF	TGCGCCAGCAGTGTGGGACACAGCACAGATACGCAGTATTTT
TRBV9	TRBJ1-5	-	-	CASSVAGDSNQPQHF	TGTGCCAGCAGCGTAGCTGGAGATAGCAATCAGCCCCAGCATTTT
TRBV19	TRBJ2-6	TRBD1	-	CASSIDRVSGANVLTF	TGTGCCAGTAGTATCGACAGGGTCTCTGGGGCCAACGTCCTGACTTTC
TRBV10-3	TRBJ1-4	-	-	CAISESGGEKLFF	TGTGCCATCAGTGAGTCAGGAGGGGAAAAACTGTTTTTT
TRBV7-8	TRBJ1-1	-	-	CASSLATGSTEAFF	TGTGCCAGCAGCTTAGCAACGGGGAGCACTGAAGCTTTCTTT
TRBV6-5	TRBJ2-3	TRBD2	-	CASRTGLAGTDTQYF	TGTGCCAGCAGGACGGGACTAGCCGGGACAGATACGCAGTATTTT
TRBV30	TRBJ1-5	-	-	CAWSSQRDQPQHF	TGTGCCTGGAGTTCCCAGAGGGATCAGCCCCAGCATTTT
TRBV27	TRBJ1-1	TRBD1	-	CASSLRVGTGGMNTEAFF	TGTGCCAGCAGTTTAAGGGTTGGGACAGGAGGAATGAACACTGAAGCTTTCTTT
TRBV7-2	TRBJ1-1	-	once	CASSPRTVNTEAFF	TGTGCCAGCAGCCCCAGGACAGTGAACACTGAAGCTTTCTTT
TRBV30	TRBJ1-2	-	-	CAWSGSWRTYGYTF	TGTGCCTGGAGTGGCTCCTGGCGTACCTATGGCTACACCTTC
TRBV12-5	TRBJ2-2	TRBD1	-	CASGTSRTGDTGELFF	TGTGCTAGTGGTACCAGCCGGACAGGGGACACCGGGGAGCTGTTTTTT
TRBV27	TRBJ2-2	-	-	CASSFYSSPPGTGELFF	TGTGCCAGCAGTTTTTACAGTAGCCCCCCAGGTACCGGGGAGCTGTTTTTT
TRBV7-8	TRBJ2-7	TRBD2	-	CASSLVRAGDEQYF	TGTGCCAGCAGCTTAGTTCGAGCGGGAGACGAGCAGTACTTC
TRBV5-4	TRBJ1-1	-	-	CASSRSSWGDTEAFF	TGTGCCAGCAGCCGATCGTCGTGGGGTGACACTGAAGCTTTCTTT
TRBV7-9	TRBJ1-1	-	-	CASSLAYAGEKAFF	TGTGCCAGCAGCTTAGCTTATGCAGGGGAGAAAGCTTTCTTT
TRBV27	TRBJ2-2	-	-	CATKTGTQGGELFF	TGTGCCACCAAAACAGGGACCCAGGGCGGGGAGCTGTTTTTT
TRBV21-1	TRBJ2-7	-	-	CASSKALPPTYEQYF	TGTGCCAGCAGCAAAGCGCTCCCCCCAACCTACGAGCAGTACTTC